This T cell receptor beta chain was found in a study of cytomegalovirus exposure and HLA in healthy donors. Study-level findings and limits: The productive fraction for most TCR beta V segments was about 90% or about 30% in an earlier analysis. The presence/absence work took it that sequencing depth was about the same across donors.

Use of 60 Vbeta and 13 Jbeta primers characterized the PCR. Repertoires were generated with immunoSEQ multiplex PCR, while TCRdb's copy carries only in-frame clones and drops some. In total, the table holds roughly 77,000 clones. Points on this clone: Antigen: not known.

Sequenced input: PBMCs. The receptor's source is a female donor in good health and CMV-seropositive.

The CDR3 coding sequence is TGCGCCAGCAGCTTCGGACTAGCGGTCACCGGGGAGCTGTTTTTT. This gives the protein CASSFGLAVTGELFF. The genes are TRBV4-1 and TRBJ2-2; the match to TRBD2 covers 10 bases. V lost 5 bases and J lost 4; bases outside the gene matches: 4. The CDR3 sequence is 15 residues long. Germline CDR1 reads MGHRA; CDR2 reads YSYEKL.